These 12 T cell receptor beta chains originate from one sample sequenced in a study of T cells in Graves' hyperthyroidism and ophthalmopathy. Regions amplified from RNA transcripts were the TCR beta CDR3 regions. The primer set for the first-round RT-PCR of the TCR CDR3 was HTBI. TCRdb used MiXCR to reprocess the multiplex PCR reads, holding one entry per CDR3 protein. The table lists 700,000 to 850,000 distinct CDR3 sequences, 30% to 40% of them singletons. The source material was blood. The receptors were sampled from a woman aged 40 to 55 with Graves' hyperthyroidism.

This clonotype appeared many times. This chain connects TRBV29-1 to TRBJ2-7, with D possibly being TRBD1 (6 bases). Germline V gene lookup returns CDR1 SQVTM and CDR2 ANQGSEA. The CDR3 covers 11 residues. Trimming removed 7 bases at V and 5 bases at J, with 12 bases between. CDR3 coding DNA: TGCAGCGCTGGGCCAGGGGACGAGCAGTACTTC. Translation: CSAGPGDEQYF.

Points on this clonotype: A much larger clone differs from this one at a single base, so this may be a read error. This chain uses TRBV20-1 with TRBJ1-1, with D maybe TRBD1 (6 bases). Germline assignment: CDR1 DFQATT and CDR2 SNEGSKA (reference sequence). V lost 5 bases, J lost 9 bases, and 22 bases lay in between. The CDR3 length is 14 residues. CDR3 loop: CSALPPIQQGKAFF. CDR3 DNA: TGCAGTGCTTTGCCCCCCATCCAACAGGGCAAAGCTTTCTTT.

In its sample, this clonotype was seen many times. The chain combines TRBV7-2 with TRBJ2-7; weak D call: TRBD2 (5 bases). The CDR3 has 13 residues. Germline CDR1 and CDR2: SGHTA and FQGNSA. V was cut by 3 bases and J by 2 bases, with 8 bases left in between. The CDR3 nucleotides are TGTGCCAGCAGCTTTAGCGTGACCTACGAGCAGTACTTC. This gives the protein CASSFSVTYEQYF.

The V call is TRBV20-1, the J call TRBJ1-4, with 9 bases fitting TRBD1. The CDR3 contains 12 residues. V was clipped by 5 bases and J by 6 bases; unmatched bases: 1. From germline, CDR1 is DFQATT and CDR2 SNEGSKA (reference sequence). CDR3 DNA sequence: TGCAGTGCTGGACAGGGGCATGAAAAACTGTTTTTT. It codes for CSAGQGHEKLFF.

Only a few counts were recorded for this clonotype. J is TRBJ1-2 and V is TRBV5-1; 7 positions agree with TRBD1. V shed 3 bases and J 4 bases; nucleotides not matched to a gene: 12. The V gene's germline CDR1 is SGHRS and CDR2 YFSETQ. This CDR3 is 16 amino acids long. CDR3 in amino acids: CASSSRQGIPSYGYTF. Here the CDR3 DNA reads TGCGCCAGCAGCTCCAGACAGGGTATCCCCAGCTATGGCTACACCTTC.

A note on this clonotype: Since a much larger clone is just one base distant, this may be a read error. V usage is TRBV2 and J usage is TRBJ1-1, with a tentative D call TRBD1 (6 bases). This CDR3 comprises 13 residues. The V gene lost 8 bases and the J gene lost 0 bases, with 10 bases spanning the gap. Germline V gene lookup returns CDR1 SNHLY and CDR2 FYNNEI. The CDR3: CASPRDMNTEAFF. The CDR3 DNA is TGTGCCAGCCCCAGGGACATGAACACTGAAGCTTTCTTT.

As for this clonotype: A read error is possible here, since a much larger clone lies one base away. The V gene is TRBV29-1, the J gene TRBJ1-2, with D possibly TRBD1 on 5 matching bases. The CDR3 covers 14 residues. In germline, CDR1 is SQVTM, CDR2 ANQGSEA. V was trimmed by 3 bases and J by 9 bases, leaving 20 bases between them. CDR3 in DNA: TGCAGCGTTGAGAGGGGATCGCAAGGTTTGAGCTACACCTTC. It is translated as CSVERGSQGLSYTF.

This clonotype was counted ten times or more. This chain uses TRBV14 with TRBJ1-2; D is undetermined. This CDR3 contains 13 residues. Germline lookup yields CDR1 SGHDN and CDR2 FVKESK. Between the trimmed V and J ends, which lost 1 base and 3 bases, there was a span of 6 bases. CDR3 protein: CASSQVGYYGYTF. The CDR3 region has the DNA TGTGCCAGCAGCCAAGTAGGCTACTATGGCTACACCTTC.

J is TRBJ2-2 and V is TRBV7-9, with D unresolved. This CDR3 comprises 14 residues. Germline loops: CDR1 SEHNR, CDR2 FQNEAQ (reference sequence). Trimming cost V 4 bases and J 3 bases, with 9 bases left between them. The DNA of the CDR3 is TGTGCCAGCAGCTACCCCAAGGACACCGGGGAGCTGTTTTTT. Translating gives CASSYPKDTGELFF.

In its sample, this clonotype was seen a few times. This rearrangement joins TRBV20-1 to TRBJ2-7; the match to TRBD2 covers 8 bases. The length of the CDR3 is 15 residues. The V gene's germline CDR1 is DFQATT and CDR2 SNEGSKA (reference sequence). Trimming at V came to 1 base and at J to 2 bases, leaving 7 bases not matched to a gene. The CDR3 protein is CSARGSGRGTYEQYF. The CDR3 DNA reads as TGCAGTGCTAGAGGGAGCGGGAGAGGGACCTACGAGCAGTACTTC.

This chain joins TRBV2 and TRBJ1-6, with a possible D match to TRBD1 (5 bases). V lost 5 bases to trimming and J lost 10 bases, with 18 bases between them. CDR1 and CDR2 (germline): SNHLY, FYNNEI. The CDR3 extends over 15 amino acids. The CDR3 here is CASSSGDPLGSPLHF. The CDR3 bases are TGTGCCAGCAGTTCCGGGGACCCTTTGGGATCACCCCTCCACTTT.

This clonotype was found many times. J is TRBJ1-2 and V is TRBV7-3; TRBD1 is a possible D gene (5 bases). Trimming pared 6 bases from V and 8 bases from J, leaving 19 bases between. The CDR3 covers 14 residues. Germline V gene sequence: CDR1 SGHTA, CDR2 FQGTGA. In nucleotides, the CDR3 is TGTGCCAGCAGTGAGGGACCTAGCGGGGTGGGCTACACCTTC. Its protein product is CASSEGPSGVGYTF. The complete variable domain, with remaining parts taken from reference TRBV7-3 and TRBJ1-2, reads GAGVSQTPSNKVTEKGKYVELRCDPISGHTALYWYRQSLGQGPEFLIYFQGTGAADDSGLPNDRFFAVRPEGSVSTLKIQRTERGDSAVYLCASSEGPSGVGYTFGSGTRLTVV.